This record covers a single T cell receptor (beta chain). This clonotype was counted ten times or more. It lacks a known antigen. There are no base qualities to consult, and no much larger clone falls within one base. Per the germline V gene (reference sequence), DFQATT is the CDR1 and SNEGSKA is the CDR2. Taken from cysteine to phenylalanine, the CDR3 has 14 residues. Here the CDR3 DNA is all that survives: 42 bases in frame from base 1. V is cut back by 5 bases and J by 7 bases, with 7 bases in the junction unmatched. The time point label of this sample denotes: technical triplicate 3. For sorted-subset TCR libraries, 1 million sorted CD4+ or CD8+ T cells were used. PBMCs were separated from peripheral blood using Ficoll-Hypaque density gradient centrifugation and then cryopreserved in liquid nitrogen. The study also sequenced paired sorted CD4+ and CD8+ subsets from healthy controls, HAM/TSP patients and MS patients.

The data derive from a study of neurological immune-mediated disorders (dated by TCRdb to between 2019 and 2020). Broadly, across the study: Using UMI-based sequencing, the study compared peripheral blood TCR-beta repertoires from patients with HTLV-I-associated myelopathy (HAM/TSP), patients with multiple sclerosis, and healthy controls. The 106 TCR-beta libraries included longitudinal samples, technical triplicates and paired sorted CD4+ and CD8+ T-cell subsets alongside PBMC samples. Technical triplicate libraries were sequenced to precisely calculate the variability in frequency of each individual clone. The cohort comprised roughly 65 subjects: some 14 HAM/TSP patients, some 34 multiple sclerosis patients and 20 or so healthy controls.

Overall results and qualifications from the work: The highest TCR clonal expansion was observed in HAM/TSP patients, whereas the lowest was observed in MS patients, even when compared with healthy controls. No identical CDR3 amino acid sequences were shared among expanded clones across subjects, suggesting private TCR-beta repertoires in all groups.

cDNA was synthesized by template-switch 5'RACE using a primer carrying a 10-nucleotide random unique molecular identifier by which each TCR transcript was tagged. Over 180 million TCR-beta sequences, covering 15-18 subjects, were produced in each sequencing run. The RNeasy kit was used to extract total RNA. TCR-beta VDJ regions were amplified with primers for the TCR constant region and the 5'RACE anchor, using the KAPA Real-time Library Amplification kit. A first PCR added sample indexes and Illumina adaptors, after which a second PCR increased the library yield. After Ampure bead purification, the roughly 650 bp TCR product was size-selected on a 2% E-gel SizeSelection system. Before pooling, libraries had their quality checked on a Bioanalyzer, their concentration measured with Qubit, and their quantity determined with the Kapa Library Quantification kit. An Illumina HiSeq 2500 was used to sequence the libraries paired-end at 2 x 150 bp. To increase sequence diversity, 25-30% phiX was spiked into each library pool. The source study handled its data this way. Quality-filtered reads were processed with the UMI-based MiGEC pipeline, and over 85% of raw TCR sequences were removed by the MiGEC pipeline during error correction. VDJ genes were aligned to IMGT germline references, and each clonotype was defined by a unique CDR3 amino acid sequence together with V-J genes. Clonal expansion, Shannon diversity and CDR3 relatedness (CalcPairwiseDistances, ClusterSamples) were evaluated with VDJtools, and phylogenetic trees were built with CLCbio workbench. A clone was classed as expanded if it had 8 or more unique UMIs, a cutoff based on coefficient-of-variation modelling across technical triplicates. Through fastp at Q25 and MiXCR, TCRdb rebuilt clones from the public reads, retaining in-frame beta chains. Each entry merges the rows of one CDR3 protein and shows their most common DNA and genes. The V and J calls follow TCRdb's processing rather than the paper's. Across this sample there are 25,000 to 30,000 distinct CDR3 sequences, with about 17% seen only once. Of the sample, less than 5.5% falls within the top ten clones.

Sequenced: CD4+ T cells from blood. The chain was built from TRBV20-1 and TRBJ1-6; a stretch of 8 junction bases matches TRBD1. The TCR sequence derives from a female donor with HTLV-1-associated myelopathy (HAM/TSP). The DNA reads TGCAGTGCTCAAGGGGACAGGTTGAATTCACCCCTCCACTTT. It translates as CSAQGDRLNSPLHF.